This TCR beta chain derives from a study of CD8 T cells in ankylosing spondylitis. General study results and limits: Some motif variants were previously reported in reactive arthritis synovial fluid and blood. Disease-linked clones were reportedly significantly enriched in matched ankylosing spondylitis synovial fluid. What seemed typical of ankylosing spondylitis blood was a TCR beta motif built from about 8 highly homologous variants.

Making the TCR beta libraries involved quantitative 5'-RACE with molecular barcodes. TCRdb ran MiXCR on the 5' RACE reads and lists one entry per CDR3 protein. The repertoire holds about 130,000 distinct CDR3 sequences, with 7% to 10% as singletons. CDR1 and CDR2 from the germline V gene are SGHTS and YDEGEE. There are 13 residues in the CDR3. J was trimmed by 9 bases and V by 4 bases; bases with no gene match: 7. At least ten counts were recorded for this clonotype. What it recognizes is unknown. The source of this sequence is a male donor with ankylosing spondylitis or in good health (not recorded which). What was sequenced was blood, either unsorted or a sorted T cell fraction (not recorded which). The rearrangement uses TRBV5-8 and TRBJ2-1; TRBD1 matches at 7 bases. The CDR3: CASSPSRDSEQFF. The DNA of the CDR3 is TGTGCCAGCAGCCCTAGCCGGGACAGTGAGCAGTTCTTC.